Listed below are T cell receptor beta chains from one sample, sequenced in a study of blood T cell repertoires in COVID-19. Profiled with immunoSEQ multiplex PCR; TCRdb holds only in-frame clones, not every one. This sample has approximately 270,000 clones, with around 90% found just once. The sample was PBMCs or T cells enriched from blood (not recorded which). Receptors were obtained from a woman in her thirties with acute COVID-19. Both conserved end residues are part of each CDR3. The D gene is left open where the match is weak. Where a row states a size, it is once, few, many or the class of an expanded clone; other rows omit it.

V gene	D gene	CDR3 length	clone size	J gene	CDR3 protein	CDR3 DNA
TRBV15	.	15	.	TRBJ2-1	CATSREAVSYNEQFF	TGTGCCACCAGCAGAGAAGCGGTCTCCTACAATGAGCAGTTCTTC
TRBV28	TRBD1	17	.	TRBJ1-5	CASSLVSGQGFNQPQHF	TGTGCCAGCAGTTTAGTAAGCGGACAGGGGTTCAATCAGCCCCAGCATTTT
TRBV4-2	.	15	.	TRBJ1-5	CASSQHRASNQPQHF	TGTGCCAGCAGCCAACACAGGGCTAGCAATCAGCCCCAGCATTTT
TRBV27	TRBD2	16	.	TRBJ2-3	CASSLHSGRATDTQYF	TGTGCCAGCAGTTTACATAGCGGGAGGGCCACAGATACGCAGTATTTT
TRBV7-9	TRBD1	15	.	TRBJ2-7	CASSSSGQGANEQYF	TGTGCCAGCAGCTCGTCGGGACAGGGGGCCAACGAGCAGTACTTC
TRBV27	.	13	.	TRBJ1-3	CASSASIGNTIYF	TGTGCCAGCAGTGCTAGTATTGGAAACACCATATATTTT
TRBV4-3	.	15	.	TRBJ1-4	CASSPNGRESEKLFF	TGCGCCAGCAGCCCCAACGGCAGGGAAAGTGAAAAACTGTTTTTT
TRBV27	TRBD2	15	.	TRBJ2-2	CASSTSGLRAGELFF	TGTGCCAGCAGTACTAGCGGCCTAAGGGCCGGGGAGCTGTTTTTT
TRBV10-2	.	17	.	TRBJ2-6	CASSESFAGSGANVLTF	TGCGCCAGCAGTGAGTCCTTTGCGGGCTCTGGGGCCAACGTCCTGACTTTC
TRBV6-1	TRBD2	17	.	TRBJ2-7	CASSEVGWVAGASEQYF	TGTGCCAGCAGTGAAGTCGGGTGGGTGGCGGGAGCCTCCGAGCAGTACTTC
TRBV29-1	TRBD1	14	.	TRBJ2-7	CSVDGTGEGYEQYF	TGCAGCGTTGACGGGACAGGGGAAGGGTACGAGCAGTACTTC
TRBV3-1/TRBV3-2	.	13	.	TRBJ2-3	CASSQEPANTQYF	TGTGCCAGCAGCCAAGAACCCGCGAATACGCAGTATTTT
TRBV7-3	TRBD2	15	.	TRBJ2-7	CASSLVAGVSYEQYF	TGTGCCAGCAGCCTCGTAGCGGGAGTCTCCTACGAGCAGTACTTC
TRBV4-1	.	15	.	TRBJ1-2	CASSQDGQIWYGYTF	TGCGCCAGCAGCCAAGATGGACAGATTTGGTATGGCTACACCTTC
TRBV30	.	13	.	TRBJ2-5	CAWSVGSQETQYF	TGTGCCTGGAGTGTGGGCAGCCAAGAGACCCAGTACTTC
TRBV27	.	14	.	TRBJ2-5	CASSLSAGSETQYF	TGTGCCAGCAGTTTATCCGCGGGATCAGAGACCCAGTACTTC
TRBV7-9	.	13	.	TRBJ2-3	CASSERNTDTQYF	TGTGCCAGCAGTGAGCGGAACACAGATACGCAGTATTTT
TRBV28	TRBD1	20	.	TRBJ1-2	CASDSADRLSADSPENGYTF	TGTGCCAGCGATTCTGCGGACAGGTTAAGCGCTGACTCTCCGGAAAATGGCTACACCTTC
TRBV4-2	.	14	.	TRBJ1-5	CASSQEEATQPQHF	TGTGCCAGCAGCCAAGAGGAGGCCACACAGCCCCAGCATTTT
TRBV4-2	TRBD1	16	.	TRBJ1-3	CASSPQQTGEGNTIYF	TGTGCCAGCAGCCCCCAGCAGACAGGGGAAGGAAACACCATATATTTT
TRBV28	.	13	.	TRBJ1-5	CASSHGLNQPQHF	TGTGCCAGCAGCCACGGTCTGAATCAGCCCCAGCATTTT
TRBV6-5	TRBD1	15	.	TRBJ1-1	CASSPRTGANTEAFF	TGTGCCAGCAGTCCCCGGACAGGGGCAAACACTGAAGCTTTCTTT
TRBV7-3	TRBD2	14	.	TRBJ2-3	CASSPAGGPDTQYF	TGTGCCAGCAGCCCAGCGGGAGGGCCAGATACGCAGTATTTT
TRBV15	TRBD1	15	.	TRBJ2-1	CATMITGGADNEQFF	TGTGCCACCATGATAACAGGGGGCGCGGACAATGAGCAGTTCTTC
TRBV2	.	15	.	TRBJ1-5	CASSEGQGSNQPQHF	TGTGCCAGCAGTGAAGGGCAGGGGAGCAATCAGCCCCAGCATTTT
TRBV7-9	.	15	few	TRBJ1-1	CASTPGGGMNTEAFF	TGTGCCAGCACCCCCGGGGGAGGGATGAACACTGAAGCTTTCTTT
TRBV28	.	15	few	TRBJ1-5	CASSLGAGAEQPQHF	TGTGCCAGCAGTTTAGGAGCGGGGGCCGAACAGCCCCAGCATTTT
TRBV5-1	TRBD2	16	.	TRBJ2-1	CASSSRLAGGGGEQFF	TGCGCCAGCAGCTCTAGACTAGCGGGAGGAGGAGGTGAGCAGTTCTTC
TRBV2	.	12	.	TRBJ2-1	CASSVLNNEQFF	TGTGCCAGCAGTGTTCTTAACAATGAGCAGTTCTTC
TRBV24-1	TRBD1	15	.	TRBJ2-2	CATSDRGLDTGELFF	TGTGCCACCAGTGACAGGGGGTTGGACACCGGGGAGCTGTTTTTT
TRBV27	TRBD2	15	.	TRBJ2-7	CASSFIGLAGDEQYF	TGTGCCAGCAGTTTCATCGGGCTAGCGGGCGACGAGCAGTACTTC
TRBV6-2/TRBV6-3	.	15	once	TRBJ2-1	CASSYSGGGGNEQFF	TGTGCCAGCAGTTACTCAGGGGGAGGGGGAAATGAGCAGTTCTTC
TRBV11-2	.	12	.	TRBJ2-1	CASSSYNLEQFF	TGTGCCAGCAGCTCTTACAATTTGGAGCAGTTCTTC
TRBV24-1	TRBD1	16	.	TRBJ1-2	CATSPSAGRGIYGYTF	TGTGCCACCAGCCCCAGTGCGGGCAGGGGGATTTATGGCTACACCTTC
TRBV7-3	.	17	.	TRBJ2-6	CASSAMTVSSGANVLTF	TGTGCCAGCAGCGCAATGACAGTGAGCTCTGGGGCCAACGTCCTGACTTTC
TRBV5-1	.	13	.	TRBJ2-5	CASSLVSEETQYF	TGCGCCAGCAGCTTGGTTAGCGAAGAGACCCAGTACTTC
TRBV10-3	TRBD1	13	.	TRBJ2-7	CATGTASSYEQYF	TGTGCCACCGGGACAGCCAGCTCCTACGAGCAGTACTTC
TRBV2	.	12	.	TRBJ1-2	CASSSSGDGYTF	TGTGCCAGCAGTAGTTCCGGGGATGGCTACACCTTC
TRBV28	TRBD1	14	.	TRBJ2-1	CASSSPGQSYEQFF	TGTGCCAGCAGTTCCCCGGGACAGTCATATGAGCAGTTCTTC
TRBV9	TRBD2	15	.	TRBJ2-3	CASSLWTVAGDTQYF	TGTGCCAGCAGCTTATGGACTGTAGCGGGAGATACGCAGTATTTT
TRBV6-5	TRBD2	16	.	TRBJ2-3	CASSSGLAGGTDTQYF	TGTGCCAGCAGTTCGGGACTAGCGGGAGGGACAGATACGCAGTATTTT
TRBV5-5	TRBD1	17	.	TRBJ1-5	CASSFQGQGSSNQPQHF	TGTGCCAGCAGCTTCCAGGGACAGGGGTCGAGCAATCAGCCCCAGCATTTT
TRBV19	.	15	.	TRBJ1-5	CASSEQNYSNQPQHF	TGTGCCAGTAGTGAACAGAATTATAGCAATCAGCCCCAGCATTTT
TRBV7-9	TRBD1	13	few	TRBJ1-1	CASSLAGTGETFF	TGTGCCAGCAGCTTAGCAGGGACAGGGGAAACTTTCTTT
TRBV18	TRBD2	19	.	TRBJ2-1	CASSLPARGLAASYNEQFF	TGTGCCAGCTCACTTCCAGCCCGGGGACTAGCAGCCTCCTACAATGAGCAGTTCTTC
TRBV7-9	TRBD1	17	.	TRBJ1-5	CASSVGTGGVENQPQHF	TGTGCCAGCAGCGTAGGGACAGGGGGCGTAGAGAATCAGCCCCAGCATTTT
TRBV5-1	TRBD1	16	.	TRBJ1-1	CASSQGDRGHVTEAFF	TGCGCCAGCAGCCAAGGGGACAGGGGGCATGTCACTGAAGCTTTCTTT
TRBV6-5	.	14	few	TRBJ2-7	CASSYGYGAYEQYF	TGTGCCAGCAGTTACGGGTACGGGGCCTACGAGCAGTACTTC
TRBV29-1	.	14	.	TRBJ1-4	CSVLTDTTNEKLFF	TGCAGCGTCCTGACAGACACAACTAATGAAAAACTGTTTTTT
TRBV5-1	.	13	.	TRBJ1-3	CASALSGGNTIYF	TGCGCCAGCGCTCTTTCGGGAGGAAACACCATATATTTT
TRBV19	TRBD2	14	.	TRBJ2-7	CASSVAGGPYEQYF	TGTGCCAGTAGCGTAGCGGGAGGGCCTTACGAGCAGTACTTC
TRBV27	.	13	.	TRBJ2-3	CASSLGGSDTQYF	TGTGCCAGCAGTTTGGGGGGTTCAGATACGCAGTATTTT
TRBV18	TRBD1	14	.	TRBJ1-2	CASSPRQGNYGYTF	TGTGCCAGCTCACCACGACAGGGAAACTATGGCTACACCTTC
TRBV5-1	TRBD1	15	.	TRBJ2-7	CASSLWGDRDHEQYF	TGCGCCAGCAGCTTGTGGGGGGACAGGGACCACGAGCAGTACTTC
TRBV28	TRBD1	13	.	TRBJ2-1	CASSYRGYNEQFF	TGTGCCAGCAGTTACAGGGGTTACAATGAGCAGTTCTTC
TRBV18	TRBD2	14	once	TRBJ2-2	CASSPTSETGELFF	TGTGCCAGCTCACCAACTAGCGAGACCGGGGAGCTGTTTTTT
TRBV30	TRBD2	16	.	TRBJ2-1	CAWSKVAGEGYNEQFF	TGTGCCTGGAGCAAGGTAGCGGGAGAGGGCTACAATGAGCAGTTCTTC
TRBV18	TRBD1	13	.	TRBJ2-1	CASSTGEDNEQFF	TGTGCCAGCTCGACAGGGGAAGATAATGAGCAGTTCTTC
TRBV24-1	.	15	.	TRBJ2-3	CANPDRETSTDTQYF	TGTGCCAACCCCGACCGGGAGACCAGCACAGATACGCAGTATTTT